The clone carrying this TCR beta chain was seen a few times. Antigen: not known. The data belong to a study of T-cell reconstitution after alpha-beta-depleted transplantation in children. Findings of the study overall: Recipient T cells and thymic progenitors that survived were the source of the high TCRbeta diversity seen at day 60 in some patients. Among T cells one year after transplant, newly produced cells accounted for most counts and diversity.

Per germline, CDR1 SGHTA and CDR2 FQGTGA. With 5 bases clipped from V and 1 base from J, the junction kept 2 bases outside the gene matches. The CDR3 is made up of 14 amino acids. Using unique molecular identifiers, the investigators prepared the TCRbeta library. TCRdb re-analysed the PCR reads in MiXCR, keeping a single row per CDR3 protein. The data hold about 830,000 distinct CDR3 sequences, with 15% to 20% observed a single time. This clonotype was obtained from a male patient younger than 18 who had a stem cell transplant for acute lymphoblastic leukemia, so the T cells may come from the graft donor. Specimen: PBMCs, mostly from graft donor cells, collected 360 days after TCRalphabeta/CD19-depleted stem cell transplant. The rearrangement joins TRBV7-3 to TRBJ2-5; 9 bases map to TRBD1. The DNA of the CDR3 is TGTGCCAGCAGCGAGGGACAGGGCCAAGAGACCCAGTACTTC. This sequence encodes CASSEGQGQETQYF.